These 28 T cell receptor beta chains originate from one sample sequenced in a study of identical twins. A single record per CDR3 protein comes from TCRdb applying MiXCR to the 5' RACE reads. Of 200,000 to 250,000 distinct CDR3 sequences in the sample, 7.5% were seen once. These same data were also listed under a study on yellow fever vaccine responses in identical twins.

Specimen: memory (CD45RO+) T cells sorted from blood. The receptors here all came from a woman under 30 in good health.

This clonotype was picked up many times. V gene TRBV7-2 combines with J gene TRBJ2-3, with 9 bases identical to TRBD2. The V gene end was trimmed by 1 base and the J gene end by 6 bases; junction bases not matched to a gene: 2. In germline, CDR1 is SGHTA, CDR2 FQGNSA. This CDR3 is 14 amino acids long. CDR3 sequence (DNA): TGTGCCAGCAGCTTAGTAGGACTAGCGGATACGCAGTATTTT. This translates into CASSLVGLADTQYF. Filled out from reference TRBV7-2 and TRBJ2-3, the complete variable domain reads GAGVSQSPSNKVTEKGKDVELRCDPISGHTALYWYRQSLGQGLEFLIYFQGNSAPDKSGLPSDRFSAERTGGSVSTLTIQRTQQEDSAVYLCASSLVGLADTQYFGPGTRLTVL.

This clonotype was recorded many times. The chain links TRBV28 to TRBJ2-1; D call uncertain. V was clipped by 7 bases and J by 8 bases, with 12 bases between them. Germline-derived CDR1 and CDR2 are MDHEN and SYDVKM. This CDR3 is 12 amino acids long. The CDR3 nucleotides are TGTGCCAGCACCCGGAATTGGGATGAGCAGTTCTTC. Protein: CASTRNWDEQFF. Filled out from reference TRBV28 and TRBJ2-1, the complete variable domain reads DVKVTQSSRYLVKRTGEKVFLECVQDMDHENMFWYRQDPGLGLRLIYFSYDVKMKEKGDIPEGYSVSREKKERFSLILESASTNQTSMYLCASTRNWDEQFFGPGTRLTVL.

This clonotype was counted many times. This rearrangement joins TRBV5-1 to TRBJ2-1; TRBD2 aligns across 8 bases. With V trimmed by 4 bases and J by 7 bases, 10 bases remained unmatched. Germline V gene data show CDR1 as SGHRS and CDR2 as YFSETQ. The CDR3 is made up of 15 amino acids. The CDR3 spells CASSLGTSDWNEQFF. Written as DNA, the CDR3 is TGCGCCAGCAGCCTCGGGACTAGTGATTGGAATGAGCAGTTCTTC.

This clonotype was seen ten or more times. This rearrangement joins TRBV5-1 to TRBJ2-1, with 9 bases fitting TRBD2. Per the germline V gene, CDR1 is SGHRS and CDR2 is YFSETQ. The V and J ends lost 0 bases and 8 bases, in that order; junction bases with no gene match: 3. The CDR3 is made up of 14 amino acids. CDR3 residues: CASSLDSGSDEQFF. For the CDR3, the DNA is TGCGCCAGCAGCTTGGATAGCGGGAGCGATGAGCAGTTCTTC.

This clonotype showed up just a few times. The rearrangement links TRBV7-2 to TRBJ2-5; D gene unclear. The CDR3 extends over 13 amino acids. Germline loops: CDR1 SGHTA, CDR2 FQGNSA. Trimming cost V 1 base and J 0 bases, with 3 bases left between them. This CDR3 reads CASSLDYQETQYF. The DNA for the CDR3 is TGTGCCAGCAGCTTAGATTACCAAGAGACCCAGTACTTC.

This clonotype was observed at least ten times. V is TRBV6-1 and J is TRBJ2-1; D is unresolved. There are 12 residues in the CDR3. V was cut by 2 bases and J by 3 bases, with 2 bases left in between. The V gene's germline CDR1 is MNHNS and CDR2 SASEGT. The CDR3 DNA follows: TGTGCCAGCAGTGAAAACTACAATGAGCAGTTCTTC. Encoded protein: CASSENYNEQFF.

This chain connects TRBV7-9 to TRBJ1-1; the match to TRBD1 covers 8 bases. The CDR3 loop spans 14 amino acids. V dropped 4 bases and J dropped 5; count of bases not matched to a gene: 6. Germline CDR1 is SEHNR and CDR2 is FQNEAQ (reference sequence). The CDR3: CASSSPYRGTEAFF. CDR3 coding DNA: TGTGCCAGCAGCTCACCATACAGGGGGACTGAAGCTTTCTTT.

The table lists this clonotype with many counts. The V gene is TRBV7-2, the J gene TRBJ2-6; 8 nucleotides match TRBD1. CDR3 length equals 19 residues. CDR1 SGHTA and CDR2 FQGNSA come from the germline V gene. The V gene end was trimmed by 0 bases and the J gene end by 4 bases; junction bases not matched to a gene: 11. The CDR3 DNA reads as TGTGCCAGCAGCTTAGCGCCCAGGGGGCCCTCTCTGGGGGCCAACGTCCTGACTTTC. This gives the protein CASSLAPRGPSLGANVLTF.

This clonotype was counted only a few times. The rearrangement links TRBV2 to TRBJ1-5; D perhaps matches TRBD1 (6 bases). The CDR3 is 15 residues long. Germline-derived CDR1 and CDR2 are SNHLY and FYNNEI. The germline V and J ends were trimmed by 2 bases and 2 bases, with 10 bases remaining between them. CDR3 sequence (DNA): TGTGCCAGCAGTGAAACAGGGTTAGGCAATCAGCCCCAGCATTTT. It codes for CASSETGLGNQPQHF.

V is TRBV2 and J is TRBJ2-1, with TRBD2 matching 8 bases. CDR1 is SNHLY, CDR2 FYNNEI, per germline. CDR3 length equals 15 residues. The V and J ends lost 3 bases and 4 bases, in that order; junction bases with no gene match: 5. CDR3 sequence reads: CASSESRGGYNEQFF. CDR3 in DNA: TGTGCCAGCAGTGAGTCTCGGGGGGGATACAATGAGCAGTTCTTC.

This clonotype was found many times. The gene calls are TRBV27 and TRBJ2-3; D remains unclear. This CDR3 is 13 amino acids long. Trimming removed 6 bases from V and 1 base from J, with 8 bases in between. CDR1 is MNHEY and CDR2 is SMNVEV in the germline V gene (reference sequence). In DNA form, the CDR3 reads TGTGCCAGCAGCCCCATCGGCACAGATACGCAGTATTTT. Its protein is CASSPIGTDTQYF.

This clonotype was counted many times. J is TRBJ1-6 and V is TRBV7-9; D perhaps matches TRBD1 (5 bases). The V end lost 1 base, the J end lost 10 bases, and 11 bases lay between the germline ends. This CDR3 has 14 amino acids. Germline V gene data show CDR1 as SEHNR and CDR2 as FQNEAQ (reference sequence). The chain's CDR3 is CASSLEVPGSPLHF. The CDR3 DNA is TGTGCCAGCAGCTTAGAGGTCCCAGGGTCACCCCTCCACTTT. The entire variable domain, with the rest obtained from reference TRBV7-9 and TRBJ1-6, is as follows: DTGVSQNPRHKITKRGQNVTFRCDPISEHNRLYWYRQTLGQGPEFLTYFQNEAQLEKSRLLSDRFSAERPKGSFSTLEIQRTEQGDSAMYLCASSLEVPGSPLHFGNGTRLTVT.

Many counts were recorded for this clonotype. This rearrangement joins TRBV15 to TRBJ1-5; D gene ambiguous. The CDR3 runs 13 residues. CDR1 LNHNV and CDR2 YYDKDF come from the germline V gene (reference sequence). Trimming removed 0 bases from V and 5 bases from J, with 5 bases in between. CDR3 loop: CATSRDRDQPQHF. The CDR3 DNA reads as TGTGCCACCAGCAGAGATAGGGATCAGCCCCAGCATTTT.

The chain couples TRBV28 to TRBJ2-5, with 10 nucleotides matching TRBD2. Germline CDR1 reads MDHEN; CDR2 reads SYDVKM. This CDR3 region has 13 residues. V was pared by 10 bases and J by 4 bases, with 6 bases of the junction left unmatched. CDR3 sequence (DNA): TGTGCCACCAAAGCGGGAGGGGGAGAGACCCAGTACTTC. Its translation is CATKAGGGETQYF.

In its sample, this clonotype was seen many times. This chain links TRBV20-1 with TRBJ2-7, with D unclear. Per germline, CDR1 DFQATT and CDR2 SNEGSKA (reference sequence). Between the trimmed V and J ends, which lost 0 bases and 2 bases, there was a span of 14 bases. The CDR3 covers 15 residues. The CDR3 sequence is CSARDLLDGPYEQYF. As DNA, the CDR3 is TGCAGTGCTAGAGATCTACTGGACGGGCCCTACGAGCAGTACTTC.

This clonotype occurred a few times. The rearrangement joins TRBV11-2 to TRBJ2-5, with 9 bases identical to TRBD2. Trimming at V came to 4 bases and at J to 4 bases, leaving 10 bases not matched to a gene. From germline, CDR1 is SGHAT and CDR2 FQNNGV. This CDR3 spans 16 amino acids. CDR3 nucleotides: TGTGCCAGCAGCTCCTATAGCGGGAGCCAAGGAGAGACCCAGTACTTC. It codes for CASSSYSGSQGETQYF.

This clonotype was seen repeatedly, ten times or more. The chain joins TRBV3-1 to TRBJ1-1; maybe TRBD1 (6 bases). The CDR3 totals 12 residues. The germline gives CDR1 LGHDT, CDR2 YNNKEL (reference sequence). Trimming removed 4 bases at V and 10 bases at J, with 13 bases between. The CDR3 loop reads CASSLEGVRAFF. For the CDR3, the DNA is TGTGCCAGCAGCCTCGAGGGGGTAAGAGCTTTCTTT.

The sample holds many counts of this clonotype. This chain's CDR3 is CASSLGGHRTDTQYF. The CDR3 DNA reads as TGTGCCAGCTCCCTCGGGGGTCACCGCACAGATACGCAGTATTTT. V and J are TRBV7-3 and TRBJ2-3; possibly TRBD2 for D (6 bases). The length of the CDR3 is 15 residues. The V end lost 8 bases, the J end lost 1 base, and 16 bases lay between the germline ends. Germline V gene lookup returns CDR1 SGHTA and CDR2 FQGTGA. Full variable domain (outside the CDR3, taken from reference TRBV7-3 and TRBJ2-3): GAGVSQTPSNKVTEKGKYVELRCDPISGHTALYWYRQSLGQGPEFLIYFQGTGAADDSGLPNDRFFAVRPEGSVSTLKIQRTERGDSAVYLCASSLGGHRTDTQYFGPGTRLTVL.

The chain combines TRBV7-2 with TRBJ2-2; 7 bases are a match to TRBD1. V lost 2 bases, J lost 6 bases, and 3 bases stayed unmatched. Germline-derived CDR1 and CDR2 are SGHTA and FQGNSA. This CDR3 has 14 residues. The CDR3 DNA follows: TGTGCCAGCAGCTTAACAGGGGACCCCGGGGAGCTGTTTTTT. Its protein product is CASSLTGDPGELFF.

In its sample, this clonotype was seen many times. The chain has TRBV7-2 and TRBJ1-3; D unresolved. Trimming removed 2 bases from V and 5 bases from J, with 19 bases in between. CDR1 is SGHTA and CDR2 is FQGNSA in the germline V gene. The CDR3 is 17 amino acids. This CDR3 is CASSLPNPGFVRNTIYF. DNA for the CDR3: TGTGCCAGCAGCTTACCAAATCCGGGGTTTGTTCGAAACACCATATATTTT.

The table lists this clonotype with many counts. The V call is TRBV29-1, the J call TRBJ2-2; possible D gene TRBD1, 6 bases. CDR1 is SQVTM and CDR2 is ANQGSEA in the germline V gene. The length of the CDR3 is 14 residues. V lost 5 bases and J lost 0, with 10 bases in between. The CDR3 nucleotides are TGCAGCGTTTTACAGGGACCGAACACCGGGGAGCTGTTTTTT. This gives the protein CSVLQGPNTGELFF.

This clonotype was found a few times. The DNA of the CDR3 is TGTGCCATCAGTGATCACAGGGGGAGAAATGAGCAGTTCTTC. Translation gives CAISDHRGRNEQFF. The chain carries TRBV10-3 and TRBJ2-1, with 8 positions matching TRBD1. V was pared by 3 bases and J by 7 bases, with 5 bases of the junction left unmatched. This CDR3 has 14 residues. The germline V gene has CDR1 ENHRY and CDR2 SYGVKD.

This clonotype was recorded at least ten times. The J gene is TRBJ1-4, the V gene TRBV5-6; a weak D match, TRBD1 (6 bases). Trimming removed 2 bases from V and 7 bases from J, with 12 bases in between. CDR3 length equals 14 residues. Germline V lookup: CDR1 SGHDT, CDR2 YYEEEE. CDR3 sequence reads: CASSLSGVGEKLFF. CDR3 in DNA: TGTGCCAGCAGCTTATCAGGGGTCGGTGAAAAACTGTTTTTT.

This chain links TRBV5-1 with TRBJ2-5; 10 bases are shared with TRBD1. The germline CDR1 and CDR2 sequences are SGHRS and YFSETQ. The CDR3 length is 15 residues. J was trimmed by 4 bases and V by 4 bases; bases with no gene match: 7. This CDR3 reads CASSGTTGGAETQYF. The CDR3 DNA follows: TGCGCCAGCAGCGGAACGACAGGGGGCGCAGAGACCCAGTACTTC.

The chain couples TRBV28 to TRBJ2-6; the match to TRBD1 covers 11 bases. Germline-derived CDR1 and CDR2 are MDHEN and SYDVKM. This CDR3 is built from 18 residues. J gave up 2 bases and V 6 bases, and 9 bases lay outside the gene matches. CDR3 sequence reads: CASSPWTGGSAGANVLTF. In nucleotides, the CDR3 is TGTGCCAGCAGCCCTTGGACAGGGGGCTCTGCTGGGGCCAACGTCCTGACTTTC.

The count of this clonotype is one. DNA for the CDR3: TGTGCCAGCAGCGTAGTTCCCAGCGGGGGGTTGGAAGATACGCAGTATTTT. This codes for CASSVVPSGGLEDTQYF. V and J are TRBV9 and TRBJ2-3; 9 bases match TRBD2. Germline assignment: CDR1 SGDLS and CDR2 YYNGEE. The trim removed 0 bases at V and 5 bases at J, leaving 10 bases unmatched. CDR3 length equals 17 residues.

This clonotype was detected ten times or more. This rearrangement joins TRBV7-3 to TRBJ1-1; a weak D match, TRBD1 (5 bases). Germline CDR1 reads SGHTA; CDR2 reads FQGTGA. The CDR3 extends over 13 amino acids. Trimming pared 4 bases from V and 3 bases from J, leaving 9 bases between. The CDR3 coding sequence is TGTGCCAGCAGCTCGGGGGACCACACTGAAGCTTTCTTT. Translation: CASSSGDHTEAFF.

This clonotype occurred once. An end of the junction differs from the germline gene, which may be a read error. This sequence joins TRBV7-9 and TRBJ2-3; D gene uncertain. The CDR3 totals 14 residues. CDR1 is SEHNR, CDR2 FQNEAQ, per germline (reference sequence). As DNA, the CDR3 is TGTGCCAGCAGCTTAACCTACCCCACAGATACGCGGTATTTT. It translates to CASSLTYPTDTRYF.